Each of the 26 T cell receptor beta chains below was sequenced from the same sample in a study of shared clonotypes between healthy human individuals. Produced via immunoSEQ multiplex PCR; TCRdb's table is partial and in-frame only. The sample has some 1,100,000 clones; 70% to 80% are singletons. Sequences were obtained from memory CD4+ T cells from PBMCs. Stated subset: CD45RA-negative fraction. All receptors derive from a man aged 18 to 35 in good health. Some clones in this sample may be carry-over from other donors' samples.

The rearrangement uses TRBV28 and TRBJ2-3; 10 bases fit TRBD2. The CDR3 totals 14 residues. Germline CDR1 MDHEN, CDR2 SYDVKM. The V segment lost 9 bases and the J segment 1 base; nucleotides outside the gene matches: 4. The CDR3 spells CASTGTSGTDTQYF. CDR3 coding DNA: TGTGCCAGTACCGGGACTAGCGGCACAGATACGCAGTATTTT.

This chain uses TRBV19 with TRBJ1-1, with D possibly TRBD1 on 5 matching bases. Trimming took off 10 bases at V and 5 bases at J, with 17 bases between the two ends. The V gene's germline CDR1 is LNHDA and CDR2 SQIVND (reference sequence). The CDR3 sequence is 13 residues long. The CDR3 spells CATEGGGRTEAFF. In nucleotides, the CDR3 is TGTGCCACCGAGGGCGGGGGAAGGACTGAAGCTTTCTTT.

This clone has just one count. The chain is built from TRBV7-8 and TRBJ1-2; 7 nucleotides match TRBD1. Unmatched junction bases numbered 13, after V lost 11 bases and J lost 4 bases. This CDR3 spans 14 amino acids. Germline values: CDR1 SGHVS, CDR2 FQNEAQ. CDR3 sequence (DNA): TGTGCCGGACCCTCAGGGGGACACCGCTATGGCTACACCTTC. It specifies CAGPSGGHRYGYTF.

The genes are TRBV5-4 and TRBJ2-7; D is ambiguous. The CDR3 runs 14 residues. V was cut by 8 bases and J by 3 bases, with 18 bases left in between. Germline V gene data show CDR1 as SGHNT and CDR2 as YYREEE (reference sequence). The CDR3 DNA is TGTGCCAGTTCCGGGCCCCCGACCTTCTACGAGCAGTACTTC. Translating gives CASSGPPTFYEQYF.

The V call is TRBV28, the J call TRBJ1-1; D uncertain. The germline gives CDR1 MDHEN, CDR2 SYDVKM. Between the trimmed V and J ends, which lost 5 bases and 8 bases, there was a span of 9 bases. This CDR3 is built from 11 residues. The DNA of the CDR3 is TGTGCCAGCAGTCCCGGGCGGGAAGCTTTCTTT. It encodes CASSPGREAFF.

The chain links TRBV7-2 to TRBJ1-1, with D maybe TRBD1 (6 bases). The CDR3 spans 13 residues. V was clipped by 5 bases and J by 6 bases, with 13 bases between them. CDR1 and CDR2 (germline): SGHTA, FQGNSA. The CDR3 region has the DNA TGTGCCAGCAGCCCCCAACAGGGCGCTGAAGCTTTCTTT. Protein: CASSPQQGAEAFF.

The chain employs TRBV6-5 and TRBJ1-5; 10 bases map to TRBD1. The V gene end was trimmed by 4 bases and the J gene end by 2 bases; junction bases not matched to a gene: 5. CDR1 is MNHEY and CDR2 is SVGAGI in the germline V gene. This CDR3 spans 16 amino acids. The CDR3 region is CASSFYGTGGNQPQHF. The CDR3, as DNA: TGTGCCAGCAGTTTCTACGGGACAGGGGGCAATCAGCCCCAGCATTTT.

The chain has TRBV18 and TRBJ2-1; 8 nucleotides match TRBD2. This CDR3 is 14 amino acids long. Germline lookup yields CDR1 KGHSH and CDR2 LQKENI. V was pared by 5 bases and J by 1 base, with 1 base of the junction left unmatched. The DNA of the CDR3 is TGTGCCAGCTCAGGGACTAGGTCCTACAATGAGCAGTTCTTC. Protein sequence: CASSGTRSYNEQFF.

J is TRBJ2-1 and V is TRBV7-9; 8 nucleotides line up with TRBD2. The germline V gene has CDR1 SEHNR and CDR2 FQNEAQ (reference sequence). This CDR3 contains 17 residues. With 3 bases clipped from V and 8 bases from J, the junction kept 15 bases outside the gene matches. CDR3 protein: CASSFSNPGGRRDEQFF. The CDR3 DNA reads TGTGCCAGCAGCTTCTCTAACCCGGGAGGGAGAAGGGATGAGCAGTTCTTC. The full variable domain, with the rest looked up from reference TRBV7-9 and TRBJ2-1, is DTGVSQNPRHKITKRGQNVTFRCDPISEHNRLYWYRQTLGQGPEFLTYFQNEAQLEKSRLLSDRFSAERPKGSFSTLEIQRTEQGDSAMYLCASSFSNPGGRRDEQFFGPGTRLTVL.

V gene TRBV2 combines with J gene TRBJ2-4, with TRBD2 as a possible D gene (6 bases). Per germline, CDR1 SNHLY and CDR2 FYNNEI. The CDR3 covers 17 residues. Trimming shortened V by 1 base and J by 2 bases, and 15 bases separated the two germline ends. The CDR3 bases are TGTGCCAGCAGTGAAGGGTCGGCCGGGAGATCCAAAAACATTCAGTACTTC. This sequence encodes CASSEGSAGRSKNIQYF.

The chain combines TRBV9 with TRBJ2-1; 7 nucleotides agree with TRBD2. The CDR3 covers 16 residues. Germline-derived CDR1 and CDR2 are SGDLS and YYNGEE. Trimming took 0 bases from V and 10 from J; bases not matched to a gene: 13. CDR3 in amino acids: CASSVGLEGGPREQFF. In DNA, the CDR3 is TGTGCCAGCAGCGTAGGACTGGAGGGAGGGCCTCGAGAGCAGTTCTTC.

The chain uses TRBV7-2 and TRBJ2-6, with D unclear. V was cut by 2 bases and J by 2 bases, with 7 bases left in between. Germline V lookup: CDR1 SGHTA, CDR2 FQGNSA. This CDR3 has 15 amino acids. CDR3 protein: CASSLTSPGANVLTF. DNA of the CDR3: TGTGCCAGCAGCTTAACAAGTCCTGGGGCCAACGTCCTGACTTTC.

Concerning this clone itself: A read error is possible here, since a much larger clone lies one base away. CDR3 in DNA: TGTGCCAGCAGCTTAGACGCCGGGGAGCTGTTTTTT. Residues: CASSLDAGELFF. The V call is TRBV7-3, the J call TRBJ2-2; D unclear. V dropped 2 bases and J dropped 6 bases, with 4 bases sitting between them. This CDR3 has 12 amino acids. The germline CDR1 and CDR2 sequences are SGHTA and FQGTGA.

In its sample, this clone was seen a few times. V is TRBV30 and J is TRBJ1-1; D unresolved. The CDR3 runs to 14 residues. V gave up 4 bases and J gave up 6 bases, with 18 bases separating them. Germline V lookup: CDR1 GTSNPN, CDR2 SVGIG (reference sequence). The CDR3 region is CAWTPPWRGAEAFF. Written as DNA, the CDR3 is TGTGCCTGGACCCCTCCCTGGCGTGGAGCTGAAGCTTTCTTT.

The chain uses TRBV6-5 and TRBJ2-1; 9 positions match TRBD2. Germline CDR1 MNHEY, CDR2 SVGAGI. The CDR3 sequence is 14 residues long. CDR3 sequence: CASFEAGGGNEQFF. CDR3 bases: TGTGCAAGCTTCGAGGCGGGAGGGGGCAATGAGCAGTTCTTC.

V and J are TRBV9 and TRBJ1-1; D might be TRBD1 (5 bases). Germline V gene lookup returns CDR1 SGDLS and CDR2 YYNGEE. The CDR3 is 14 residues long. The germline V and J ends were trimmed by 3 bases and 1 base, with 10 bases remaining between them. CDR3 sequence (DNA): TGTGCCAGCAGCGCCCTCGGGGGGAACACTGAAGCTTTCTTT. Its translation: CASSALGGNTEAFF.

The chain carries TRBV5-1 and TRBJ2-1; 11 nucleotides align to TRBD1. The J segment lost 9 bases and the V segment lost 1 base, leaving 6 bases of the junction unmatched. CDR3 length equals 15 residues. The V gene's germline CDR1 is SGHRS and CDR2 YFSETQ. For the CDR3, the DNA is TGCGCCAGCAGCTTGCTGGACAGGGGGCAGGTTGAGCAGTTCTTC. Translated, it gives CASSLLDRGQVEQFF.

DNA for the CDR3: TGTGCCAGCAGTTACTCGTGGGACACGGCGGGCGAGCAGTACTTC. Translating it yields CASSYSWDTAGEQYF. The chain joins TRBV6-5 to TRBJ2-7; D may be TRBD1 (6 bases). Trimming took off 0 bases at V and 6 bases at J, with 15 bases between the two ends. The CDR3 extends over 15 amino acids. The germline CDR1 and CDR2 sequences are MNHEY and SVGAGI.

To note about this clone: The sample holds other DNA sequences that translate to the same CDR3. This chain joins TRBV5-1 and TRBJ2-1; 7 bases map to TRBD1. This CDR3 is built from 14 residues. After removal of 0 bases from V and 3 bases from J, the junction contained 0 bases not matched to a gene. Per the germline V gene, CDR1 is SGHRS and CDR2 is YFSETQ. CDR3 in DNA: TGCGCCAGCAGCTTGGGACAGGGCTACAATGAGCAGTTCTTC. It codes for CASSLGQGYNEQFF.

V and J are TRBV7-6 and TRBJ2-3; TRBD2 aligns across 9 bases. Germline CDR1 reads SGHVS; CDR2 reads FNYEAQ. Trimming took 5 bases from V and 4 from J; bases not matched to a gene: 16. The CDR3 is made up of 18 amino acids. The CDR3 sequence: CASSPETGAGGVADTQYF. In nucleotides, the CDR3 is TGTGCCAGCAGCCCTGAGACAGGAGCGGGAGGTGTCGCAGATACGCAGTATTTT.

A word on this clone: The same CDR3 arises from other DNA sequences in this sample as well. The rearrangement uses TRBV6-1 and TRBJ2-7; no reliable D call. The CDR3 length is 13 residues. Germline-derived CDR1 and CDR2 are MNHNS and SASEGT. Trimming removed 1 base at V and 0 bases at J, with 4 bases between. The CDR3 region is CASSEGLSYEQYF. As DNA, the CDR3 is TGTGCCAGCAGTGAAGGGCTCTCCTACGAGCAGTACTTC.

The CDR3: CASSRTGSYEQYF. The DNA for the CDR3 is TGTGCCAGCAGTCGGACAGGCTCCTACGAGCAGTACTTC. The rearrangement uses TRBV28 and TRBJ2-7, with 7 bases lining up with TRBD1. The CDR3 consists of 13 residues. V gave up 5 bases and J gave up 0 bases; unmatched junction bases: 1. The V gene's germline CDR1 is MDHEN and CDR2 SYDVKM. The whole variable domain, remainder taken from reference TRBV28 and TRBJ2-7, is DVKVTQSSRYLVKRTGEKVFLECVQDMDHENMFWYRQDPGLGLRLIYFSYDVKMKEKGDIPEGYSVSREKKERFSLILESASTNQTSMYLCASSRTGSYEQYFGPGTRLTVT.

The chain carries TRBV4-3 and TRBJ1-5; D gene uncertain. Trimming left V 0 bases short and J 3 bases short, with 9 bases between. The CDR3 sequence is 15 residues long. Looked up from germline, CDR1 is LGHNA and CDR2 is YSLEER. The CDR3 reads CASSQDRAPNQPQHF. The CDR3 DNA sequence: TGCGCCAGCAGCCAAGATAGGGCACCCAATCAGCCCCAGCATTTT.

The rearrangement links TRBV2 to TRBJ1-1, with 9 bases matching TRBD1. Germline assignment: CDR1 SNHLY and CDR2 FYNNEI. This CDR3 comprises 15 residues. Unmatched junction bases numbered 10, after V lost 7 bases and J lost 4 bases. As DNA, the CDR3 is TGTGCCAGCATAAAGCAAGGACAGGGGCTCACTGAAGCTTTCTTT. Residues: CASIKQGQGLTEAFF.

The chain links TRBV9 to TRBJ1-2; TRBD1 is a possible D gene (5 bases). The CDR3 loop spans 12 amino acids. From germline, CDR1 is SGDLS and CDR2 YYNGEE. Trimming cost V 4 bases and J 7 bases, with 11 bases left between them. The DNA for the CDR3 is TGTGCCAGCAGCTACGGACAAGGTGGCTACACCTTC. Protein product: CASSYGQGGYTF.

This CDR3 is CASRRTFYEQYF. CDR3 nucleotide sequence: TGTGCCAGCAGAAGAACCTTCTACGAGCAGTACTTC. The genes are TRBV27 and TRBJ2-7; D is uncertain. CDR3 size: 12 residues. Germline-derived CDR1 and CDR2 are MNHEY and SMNVEV (reference sequence). The germline V and J ends were trimmed by 6 bases and 3 bases, with 9 bases remaining between them.